This T cell receptor beta chain was profiled in a study of tumor and adjacent non-tumor tissue in lung cancer. Study as a whole: Stage I to III disease affected some 11 men and about five women aged about 30 to 85. Approximately 4.2 million productive TCRbeta reads were obtained per sample on average. General study findings and limits: In normal lung, the top 100 clones were significantly more dominant than in tumor. Compared with tumor, normal lung showed significantly lower TCR diversity.

This CDR3 spans 16 amino acids. Trimming shortened V by 5 bases and J by 8 bases, and 22 bases separated the two germline ends. Many counts were recorded for this clonotype. Its antigen is not identified. The template was RNA from unsorted bulk tissue. The library came from three nested PCR rounds adapted from ARM-PCR protocols. One entry per CDR3 protein, called by TCRdb with MiXCR from the multiplex PCR reads. The sample contains some 93,000 distinct CDR3 sequences, about 67% of which appear only once. Input material: lung tumor tissue. This clonotype was obtained from a man aged 55 to 70 with non-small cell lung cancer. The genes are TRBV12-3 or TRBV12-4 and TRBJ2-1, with D possibly being TRBD2 (5 bases). This CDR3 is CASSLPSQRLRYEQFF. CDR3 nucleotides: TGTGCCAGCAGTCTCCCCTCCCAGCGGTTGAGGTATGAGCAGTTCTTC.